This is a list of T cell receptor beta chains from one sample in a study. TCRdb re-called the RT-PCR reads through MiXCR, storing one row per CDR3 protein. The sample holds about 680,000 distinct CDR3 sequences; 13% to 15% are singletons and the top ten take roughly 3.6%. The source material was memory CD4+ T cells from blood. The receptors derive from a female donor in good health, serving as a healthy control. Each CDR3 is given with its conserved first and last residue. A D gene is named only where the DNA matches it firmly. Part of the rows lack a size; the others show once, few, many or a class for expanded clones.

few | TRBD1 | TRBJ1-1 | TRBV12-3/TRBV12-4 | TGTGCCAGCAGTATACAGGGGGCTGGGACTGAAGCTTTCTTT | CASSIQGAGTEAFF
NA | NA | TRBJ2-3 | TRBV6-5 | TGTGCCAGCAGTTACGGGAGGAGTGGAGATACGCAGTATTTT | CASSYGRSGDTQYF
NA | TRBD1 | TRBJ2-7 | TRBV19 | TGTGCCAGTAGTGAGCAGGGGGTCCACGAGCAGTACTTC | CASSEQGVHEQYF
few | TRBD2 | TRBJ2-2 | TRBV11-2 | TGTGCCAGCAGCTTAGCGTCGGGAGCGGGAGCGGGGACCGGGGAGCTGTTTTTT | CASSLASGAGAGTGELFF
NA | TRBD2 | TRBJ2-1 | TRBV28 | TGTGCCAGCAGTTTATTTATGACTAGCGGGGACAATGAGCAGTTCTTC | CASSLFMTSGDNEQFF
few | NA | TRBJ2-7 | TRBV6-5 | TGTGCCAGCAGTGCCATGGACAGCGGCTCCTACGAGCAGTACTTC | CASSAMDSGSYEQYF
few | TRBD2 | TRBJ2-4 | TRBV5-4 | TGTGCCAGCAGCCCCCGGACTAGCGAGATTCAGTACTTC | CASSPRTSEIQYF
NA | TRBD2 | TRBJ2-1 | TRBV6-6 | TGTGCCAGCAGTTCCACGGCGGTAGCGGGCCACTCCTACAATGAGCAGTTCTTC | CASSSTAVAGHSYNEQFF
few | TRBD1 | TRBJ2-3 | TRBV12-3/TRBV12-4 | TGTGCCAGCAGTTCGTGGGACAGGGGAGGTACAGATACGCAGTATTTT | CASSSWDRGGTDTQYF
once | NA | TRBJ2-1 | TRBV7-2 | TGTGCCGGCAGCTTAATTCAGGGATCGGCTGAGCAGTTCTTC | CAGSLIQGSAEQFF
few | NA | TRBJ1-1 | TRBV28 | TGTGCCAGCAGCAAAAATCTAGTGAACACTGAAGCTTTCTTT | CASSKNLVNTEAFF
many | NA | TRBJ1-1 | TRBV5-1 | TGCGCCAGCAGCTTGATAGGGGTGACTGAAGCTTTCTTT | CASSLIGVTEAFF
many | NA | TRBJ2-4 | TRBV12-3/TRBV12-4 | TGTGCCAGCAGTGGATCAGCCAAAAACATTCAGTACTTC | CASSGSAKNIQYF
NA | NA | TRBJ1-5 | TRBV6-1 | TGTGCCAGCAGTGAACAGGCCATGAATCAGCCCCAGCATTTT | CASSEQAMNQPQHF
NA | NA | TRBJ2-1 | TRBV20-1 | TGCAGTGCTAGACTAGGCGGGGGCCCCTTAGGTGAGCAGTTCTTC | CSARLGGGPLGEQFF
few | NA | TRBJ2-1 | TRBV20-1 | TGCAGTGCTTCTAGTGACAGACACAATGAGCAGTTCTTC | CSASSDRHNEQFF
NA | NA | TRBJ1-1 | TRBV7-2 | TGTGCCAGCAGCTCTAGGAGAGCGAGCACTGAAGCTTTCTTT | CASSSRRASTEAFF
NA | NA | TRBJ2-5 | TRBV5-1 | TGCGCCAGCAGCGGCCAGGGTACCGGCCAAGAGACCCAGTACTTC | CASSGQGTGQETQYF
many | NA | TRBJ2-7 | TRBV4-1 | TGCGCCAGCAGCCAAGCCGGGAAAACCTACGAGCAGTACTTC | CASSQAGKTYEQYF
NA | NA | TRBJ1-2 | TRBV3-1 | TGTGCCAGCAGCCAGAACTATGGCTACACCTTC | CASSQNYGYTF
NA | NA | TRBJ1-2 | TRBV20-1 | TGCAGTGCTCCCCTCCTAGGTTACGGTGCATCTAACTATGGCTACACCTTC | CSAPLLGYGASNYGYTF
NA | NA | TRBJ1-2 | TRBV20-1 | TGCAGTGCTAGTTACAGCCAAGCTAACTATGGCTACACCTTC | CSASYSQANYGYTF
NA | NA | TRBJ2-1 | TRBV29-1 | TGCACCGGATCCCGGGTCTCCGGGGAGCAGTTCTTC | CTGSRVSGEQFF
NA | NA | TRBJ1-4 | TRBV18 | TGTGCCAGCTCACCACCCCAGCAGACAACTAATGAAAAACTGTTTTTT | CASSPPQQTTNEKLFF
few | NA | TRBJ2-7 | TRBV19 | TGTGCCAGTAGTTCCACTTTCGGACAGTGGGGCTACGAGCAGTACTTC | CASSSTFGQWGYEQYF
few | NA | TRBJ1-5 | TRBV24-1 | TGTGCCACCAGCCTCACAGGGATTGGCAATCAGCCCCAGCATTTT | CATSLTGIGNQPQHF